What follows describes a single TCR beta chain. This record comes from a study of blood T cell repertoires in COVID-19. Looking at the study overall: Italy, Spain and the United States were the sources of the convalescent and acute COVID-19 samples. From T cells, B-cell-depleted T cells, or PBMCs came the material, which was cDNA or gDNA.

Measured with immunoSEQ multiplex PCR; TCRdb has only the in-frame clones, and not every one. In the table there are some 260,000 clones, around nine tenths of which are singletons. The V end lost 5 bases, the J end lost 7 bases, and 14 bases lay between the germline ends. Germline V CDR1 and CDR2: SGHAT, FQNNGV. This CDR3 spans 13 amino acids. The chain joins TRBV11-2 to TRBJ1-1; D remains ambiguous. The clonotype originates from a woman between 35 and 50 years old who had recovered from COVID-19. Specimen: peripheral blood. The CDR3: CASSPAGVGEAFF. The CDR3 DNA sequence: TGTGCCAGCAGCCCCGCGGGAGTGGGTGAAGCTTTCTTT.